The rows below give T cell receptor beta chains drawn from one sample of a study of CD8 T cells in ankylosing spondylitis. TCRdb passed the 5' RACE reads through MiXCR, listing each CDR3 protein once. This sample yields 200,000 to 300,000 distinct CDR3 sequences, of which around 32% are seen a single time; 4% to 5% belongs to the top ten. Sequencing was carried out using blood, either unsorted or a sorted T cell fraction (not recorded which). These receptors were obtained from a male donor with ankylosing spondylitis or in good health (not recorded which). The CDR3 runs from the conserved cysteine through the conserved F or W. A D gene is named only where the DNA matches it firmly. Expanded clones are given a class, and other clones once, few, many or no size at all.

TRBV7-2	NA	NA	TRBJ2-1	CASRSGGFSYNEQFF	TGTGCCAGCAGATCCGGGGGATTCTCCTACAATGAGCAGTTCTTC
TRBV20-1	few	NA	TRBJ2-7	CSASVSGRPSYEQYF	TGCAGTGCTAGCGTATCAGGGCGCCCGTCCTACGAGCAGTACTTC
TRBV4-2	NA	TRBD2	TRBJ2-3	CASSQETSGRWDTQYF	TGTGCCAGCAGCCAAGAGACTAGCGGGAGGTGGGATACGCAGTATTTT
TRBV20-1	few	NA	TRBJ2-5	CSAPPGETQYF	TGCAGTGCCCCGCCGGGTGAGACCCAGTACTTC
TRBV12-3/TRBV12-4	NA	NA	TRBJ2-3	CASSPRASTDTQYF	TGTGCCAGCAGTCCCAGGGCCAGCACAGATACGCAGTATTTT
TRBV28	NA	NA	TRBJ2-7	CASSKRGHPPYEQYF	TGTGCCAGCAGCAAGAGGGGACACCCACCCTACGAGCAGTACTTC
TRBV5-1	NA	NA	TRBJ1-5	CASSPAGAHNQPQHF	TGCGCCAGCAGCCCCGCGGGGGCCCACAATCAGCCCCAGCATTTT
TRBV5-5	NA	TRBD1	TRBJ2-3	CASSPTGVRTDTQYF	TGTGCCAGCAGCCCGACAGGGGTTCGCACAGATACGCAGTATTTT
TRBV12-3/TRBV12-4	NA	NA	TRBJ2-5	CASTDGGQTQYF	TGTGCCAGCACTGACGGGGGGCAGACCCAGTACTTC
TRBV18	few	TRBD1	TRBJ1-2	CASSPSQGNNYGYTF	TGTGCCAGCTCACCGTCACAGGGGAACAACTATGGCTACACCTTC
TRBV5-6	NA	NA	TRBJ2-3	CASSSSNSDTQYF	TGTGCCAGCAGCTCGTCAAATTCAGATACGCAGTATTTT
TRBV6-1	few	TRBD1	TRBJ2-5	CASSPVLTGGWDETQYF	TGTGCCAGCAGTCCCGTATTAACAGGGGGCTGGGATGAGACCCAGTACTTC
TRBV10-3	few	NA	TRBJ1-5	CAISESIGNQPQHF	TGTGCCATCAGTGAGTCGATCGGTAATCAGCCCCAGCATTTT
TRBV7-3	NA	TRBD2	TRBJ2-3	CASSASTSPRQMAQYF	TGTGCCAGCAGCGCCTCGACTAGCCCTCGGCAGATGGCGCAGTATTTT
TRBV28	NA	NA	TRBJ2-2	CASRQGRGNTGELFF	TGTGCCAGCAGGCAGGGACGGGGTAACACCGGGGAGCTGTTTTTT
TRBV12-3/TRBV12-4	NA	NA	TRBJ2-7	CASSPPGGLSGEQYF	TGTGCCAGCAGTCCCCCAGGGGGGCTTAGTGGCGAGCAGTACTTC
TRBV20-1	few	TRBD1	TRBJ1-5	CSARGQGVSNQPQHF	TGCAGTGCTAGAGGACAGGGAGTAAGCAATCAGCCCCAGCATTTT
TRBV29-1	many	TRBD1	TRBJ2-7	CSVEGQGYEQYF	TGCAGCGTTGAGGGACAGGGCTACGAGCAGTACTTC
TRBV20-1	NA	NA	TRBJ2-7	CSARNRASYEQYF	TGCAGTGCCCGAAACCGGGCCTCCTACGAGCAGTACTTC
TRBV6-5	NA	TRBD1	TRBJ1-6	CASSFGQGGSPLHF	TGTGCCAGCAGTTTTGGGCAGGGGGGCTCACCCCTCCACTTT
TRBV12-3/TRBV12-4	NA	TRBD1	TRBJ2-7	CASSLGQISYEQYF	TGTGCCAGCAGCCTGGGACAGATCTCCTACGAGCAGTACTTC
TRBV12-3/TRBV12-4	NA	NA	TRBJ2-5	CASSFASSAWAQYF	TGTGCCAGCAGTTTCGCCAGTTCGGCATGGGCCCAGTACTTC
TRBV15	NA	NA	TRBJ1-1	CATSIPGGMNTEAFF	TGTGCCACCAGCATCCCGGGAGGGATGAACACTGAAGCTTTCTTT
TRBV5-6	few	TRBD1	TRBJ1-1	CASSLGDRAEGAFF	TGTGCCAGCAGCTTGGGGGACAGGGCCGAGGGAGCTTTCTTT
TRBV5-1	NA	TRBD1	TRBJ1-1	CASSLATGVRTEAFF	TGCGCCAGCAGCTTGGCGACAGGGGTACGCACTGAAGCTTTCTTT
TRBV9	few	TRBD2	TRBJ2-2	CASSVVAGGPGTGELFF	TGTGCCAGCAGCGTAGTGGCGGGGGGGCCCGGCACCGGGGAGCTGTTTTTT
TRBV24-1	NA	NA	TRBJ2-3	CATSDYRESTDTQYF	TGTGCCACCAGTGACTACAGGGAATCAACAGATACGCAGTATTTT
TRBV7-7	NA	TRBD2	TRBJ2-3	CASSPSTSEADTQYF	TGTGCCAGCAGTCCATCGACTAGCGAGGCAGATACGCAGTATTTT
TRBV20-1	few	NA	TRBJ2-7	CSAREPNSYEQYF	TGCAGTGCTAGAGAACCGAACTCCTACGAGCAGTACTTC
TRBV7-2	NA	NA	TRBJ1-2	CAIPRGAGYTF	TGTGCCATTCCGAGGGGTGCAGGCTACACCTTC
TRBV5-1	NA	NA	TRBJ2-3	CASSLKGGPDTQYF	TGCGCCAGCAGCTTGAAGGGAGGTCCAGATACGCAGTATTTT
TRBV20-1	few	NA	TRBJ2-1	CSASHWTEINEQFF	TGCAGTGCTAGTCACTGGACAGAAATCAATGAGCAGTTCTTC
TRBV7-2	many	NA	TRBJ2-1	CASSFYLGTRLGDEQFF	TGTGCCAGCAGCTTTTATTTGGGGACACGCCTCGGGGATGAGCAGTTCTTC
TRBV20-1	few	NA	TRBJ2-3	CSASPSGDTQYF	TGCAGTGCTAGTCCTTCTGGAGATACGCAGTATTTT
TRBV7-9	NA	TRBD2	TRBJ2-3	CASSLRTAGGLADTQYF	TGTGCCAGCAGCTTACGGACGGCGGGGGGGCTAGCAGATACGCAGTATTTT
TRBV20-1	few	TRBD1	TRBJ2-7	CSARDIGQGFQDEQYF	TGCAGTGCTAGAGATATTGGACAGGGTTTCCAGGACGAGCAGTACTTC
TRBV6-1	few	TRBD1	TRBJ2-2	CASSPIPGGNTGELFF	TGTGCCAGCAGTCCGATCCCAGGGGGCAACACCGGGGAGCTGTTTTTT
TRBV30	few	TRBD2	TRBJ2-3	CAWELLAVSTDTQYF	TGTGCCTGGGAGCTGCTAGCGGTGAGCACAGATACGCAGTATTTT
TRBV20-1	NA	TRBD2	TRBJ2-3	CSARSLADTDTQYF	TGCAGTGCTAGAAGCCTAGCGGACACAGATACGCAGTATTTT
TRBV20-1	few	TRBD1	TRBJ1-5	CSARVGTAGSNQPQHF	TGCAGTGCTAGAGTGGGGACAGCAGGGAGCAATCAGCCCCAGCATTTT
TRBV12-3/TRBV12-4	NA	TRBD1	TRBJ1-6	CASSTGQGTSPLHF	TGTGCCAGCAGCACGGGACAGGGGACTTCACCCCTCCACTTT
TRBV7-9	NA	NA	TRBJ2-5	CASSSAVGGETQYF	TGTGCCAGCAGCTCCGCCGTAGGGGGAGAGACCCAGTACTTC
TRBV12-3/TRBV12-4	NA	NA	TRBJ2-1	CASNLRGGGNEQFF	TGTGCCAGCAACCTCAGGGGGGGAGGTAATGAGCAGTTCTTC
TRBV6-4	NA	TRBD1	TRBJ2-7	CASSEGAGGSYEQYF	TGTGCCAGCAGTGAGGGGGCAGGGGGATCCTACGAGCAGTACTTC
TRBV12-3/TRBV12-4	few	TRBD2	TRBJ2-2	CASSFRGGTTNTGELFF	TGTGCCAGCAGTTTCCGCGGGGGGACAACGAACACCGGGGAGCTGTTTTTT
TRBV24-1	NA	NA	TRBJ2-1	CATMATWRDNEQFF	TGTGCCACCATGGCTACGTGGAGGGACAATGAGCAGTTCTTC
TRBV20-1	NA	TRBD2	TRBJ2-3	CCARPLLAGVTDTQYF	TGCTGTGCTAGACCCTTACTAGCGGGGGTAACAGATACGCAGTATTTT
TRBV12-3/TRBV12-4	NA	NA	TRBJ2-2	CASSPGESTGELFF	TGTGCCAGCAGTCCAGGGGAGAGCACCGGGGAGCTGTTTTTT
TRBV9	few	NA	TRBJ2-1	CASSVGASVWSSYNEQFF	TGTGCCAGCAGCGTAGGGGCCAGCGTCTGGAGCTCCTACAATGAGCAGTTCTTC
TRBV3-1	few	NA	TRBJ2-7	CASSPRLPSKKYF	TGTGCCAGCAGCCCGCGCTTACCTTCCAAGAAGTACTTC
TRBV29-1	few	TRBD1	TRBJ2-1	CSAPGQGSNEQFF	TGCAGCGCCCCGGGACAGGGGTCGAATGAGCAGTTCTTC
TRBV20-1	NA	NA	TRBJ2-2	CSVNGNTGELFF	TGCAGTGTTAACGGAAACACCGGGGAGCTGTTTTTT
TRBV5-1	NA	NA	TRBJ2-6	CASSFWQTSSGANVLTF	TGCGCCAGCAGCTTTTGGCAGACCTCCTCTGGGGCCAACGTCCTGACTTTC
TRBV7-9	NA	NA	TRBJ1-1	CASSLGEGVAFF	TGTGCCAGCAGCTTAGGGGAGGGAGTAGCTTTCTTT
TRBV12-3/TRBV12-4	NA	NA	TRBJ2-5	CASSFRRYGPETQYF	TGTGCCAGCAGTTTCCGGCGATACGGGCCAGAGACCCAGTACTTC